Judged by abundance, the clone carrying this T cell receptor beta chain is medium-sized (0.01 to 0.1%). The sample comes from a study of metastatic and nonmetastatic thyroid tumors. TCRdb recomputed clones from the PCR reads via MiXCR. The table has tens of thousands of clones, over 9.5% seen once. Ahead of thyroid surgery, no patient had received treatment of any kind. This TCR came from a female donor with papillary thyroid cancer or a benign thyroid nodule (not recorded which). Some clones in this sample may be carry-over from other donors' samples. The source material was blood.

The CDR3 nucleotides read TGTGCCAGCAGCCCCGAACTAGCGGGAGGCAACGAGCAGTACTTC. It is translated as CASSPELAGGNEQYF. V is TRBV2 and J is TRBJ2-7, with 12 bases that match TRBD2. The CDR3 contains 15 residues. CDR1 is SNHLY, CDR2 FYNNEI, per germline. The trim removed 6 bases at V and 5 bases at J, leaving 8 bases unmatched.